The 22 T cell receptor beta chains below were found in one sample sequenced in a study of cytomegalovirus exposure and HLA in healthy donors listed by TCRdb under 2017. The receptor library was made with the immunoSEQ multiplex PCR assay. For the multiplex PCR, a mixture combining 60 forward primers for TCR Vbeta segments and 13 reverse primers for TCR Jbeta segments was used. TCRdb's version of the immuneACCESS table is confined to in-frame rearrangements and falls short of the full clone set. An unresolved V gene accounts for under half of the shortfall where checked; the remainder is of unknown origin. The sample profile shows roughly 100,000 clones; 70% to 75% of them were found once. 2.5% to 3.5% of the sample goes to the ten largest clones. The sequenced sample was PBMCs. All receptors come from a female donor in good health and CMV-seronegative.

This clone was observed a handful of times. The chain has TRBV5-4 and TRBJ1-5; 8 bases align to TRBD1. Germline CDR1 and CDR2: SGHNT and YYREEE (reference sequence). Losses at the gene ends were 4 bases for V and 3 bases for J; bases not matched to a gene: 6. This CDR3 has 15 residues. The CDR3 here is CASSPPDRVNQPQHF. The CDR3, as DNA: TGTGCCAGCAGCCCCCCGGACAGGGTCAATCAGCCCCAGCATTTT.

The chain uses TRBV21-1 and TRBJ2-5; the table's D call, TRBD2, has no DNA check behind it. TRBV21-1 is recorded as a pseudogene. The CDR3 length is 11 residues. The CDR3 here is CASSFAPTQYF. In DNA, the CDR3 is TGTGCCAGCAGCTTTGCGCCCACCCAGTACTTC.

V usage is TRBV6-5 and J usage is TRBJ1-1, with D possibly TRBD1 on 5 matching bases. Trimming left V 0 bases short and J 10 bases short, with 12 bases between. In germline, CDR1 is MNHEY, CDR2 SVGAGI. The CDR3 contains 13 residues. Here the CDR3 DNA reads TGTGCCAGCAGTTACTCGGAGGGGCGCAGAGCTTTCTTT. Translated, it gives CASSYSEGRRAFF.

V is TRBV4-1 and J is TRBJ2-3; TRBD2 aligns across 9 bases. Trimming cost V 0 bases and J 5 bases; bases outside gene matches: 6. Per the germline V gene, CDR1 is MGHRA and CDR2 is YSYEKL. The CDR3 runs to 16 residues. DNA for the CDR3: TGCGCCAGCAGCCAAGAAGACCTAGCGGGAAAAGATACGCAGTATTTT. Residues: CASSQEDLAGKDTQYF.

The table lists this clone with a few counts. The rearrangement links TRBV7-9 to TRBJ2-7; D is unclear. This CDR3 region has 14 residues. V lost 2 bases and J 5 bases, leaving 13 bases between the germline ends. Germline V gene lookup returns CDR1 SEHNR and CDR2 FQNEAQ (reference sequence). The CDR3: CASSLPGEPNEQYF. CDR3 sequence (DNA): TGTGCCAGCAGCTTACCAGGCGAACCCAACGAGCAGTACTTC.

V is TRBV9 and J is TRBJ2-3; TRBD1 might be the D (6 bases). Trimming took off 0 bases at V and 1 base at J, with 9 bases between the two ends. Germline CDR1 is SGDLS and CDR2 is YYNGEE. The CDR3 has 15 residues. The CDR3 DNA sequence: TGTGCCAGCAGCGTAGTGTCAGGGGGCACAGATACGCAGTATTTT. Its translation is CASSVVSGGTDTQYF.

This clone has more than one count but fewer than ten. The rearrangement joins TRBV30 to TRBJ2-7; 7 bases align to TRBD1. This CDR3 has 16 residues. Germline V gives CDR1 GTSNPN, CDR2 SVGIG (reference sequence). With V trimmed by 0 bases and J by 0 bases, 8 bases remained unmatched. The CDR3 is CAWSVSPTGVSYEQYF. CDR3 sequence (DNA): TGTGCCTGGAGTGTATCACCTACAGGGGTCTCCTACGAGCAGTACTTC.

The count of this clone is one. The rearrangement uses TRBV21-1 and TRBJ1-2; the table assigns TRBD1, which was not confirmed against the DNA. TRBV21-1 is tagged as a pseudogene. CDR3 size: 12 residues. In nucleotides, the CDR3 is TGTGCCAGCATCGGACACGGGCGGGGCTACACCTTC. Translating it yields CASIGHGRGYTF.

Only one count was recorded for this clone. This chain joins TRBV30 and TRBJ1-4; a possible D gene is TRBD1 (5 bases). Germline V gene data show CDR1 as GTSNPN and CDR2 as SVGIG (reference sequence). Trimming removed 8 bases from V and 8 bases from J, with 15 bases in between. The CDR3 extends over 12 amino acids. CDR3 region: CARGETGEKLFF. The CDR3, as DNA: TGTGCCCGGGGGGAAACGGGCGAAAAACTGTTTTTT.

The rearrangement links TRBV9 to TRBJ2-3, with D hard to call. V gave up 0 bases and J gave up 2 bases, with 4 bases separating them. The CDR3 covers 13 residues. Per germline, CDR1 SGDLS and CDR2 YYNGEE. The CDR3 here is CASSVVLTDTQYF. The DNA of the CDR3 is TGTGCCAGCAGCGTAGTACTCACAGATACGCAGTATTTT.

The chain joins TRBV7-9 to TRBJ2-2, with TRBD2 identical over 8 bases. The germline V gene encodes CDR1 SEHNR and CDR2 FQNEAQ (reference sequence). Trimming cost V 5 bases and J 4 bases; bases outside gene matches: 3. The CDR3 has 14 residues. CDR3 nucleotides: TGTGCCAGCAGCAGCGGGACTAGCACCGGGGAGCTGTTTTTT. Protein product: CASSSGTSTGELFF.

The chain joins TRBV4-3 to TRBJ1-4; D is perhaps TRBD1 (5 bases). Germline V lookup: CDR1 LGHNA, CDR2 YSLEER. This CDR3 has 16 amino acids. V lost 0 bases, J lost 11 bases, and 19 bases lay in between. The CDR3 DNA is TGCGCCAGCAGCCAAGATTTGGAGGACCTGGGGGGTAAACTGTTTTTT. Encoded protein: CASSQDLEDLGGKLFF.

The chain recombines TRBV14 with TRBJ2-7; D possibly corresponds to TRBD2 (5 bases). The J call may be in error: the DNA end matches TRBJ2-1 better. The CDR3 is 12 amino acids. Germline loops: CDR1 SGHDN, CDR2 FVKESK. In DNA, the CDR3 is TGTGCCAGCAGCCAAGGACTAACAGAGCAGTTCTTC. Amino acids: CASSQGLTEQFF.

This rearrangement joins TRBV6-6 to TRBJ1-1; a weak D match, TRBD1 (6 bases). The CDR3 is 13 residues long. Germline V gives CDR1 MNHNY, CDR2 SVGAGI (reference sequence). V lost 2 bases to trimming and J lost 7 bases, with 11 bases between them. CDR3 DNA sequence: TGTGCCAGCAGTTACGCTCGGACAGATGAAGCTTTCTTT. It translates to CASSYARTDEAFF.

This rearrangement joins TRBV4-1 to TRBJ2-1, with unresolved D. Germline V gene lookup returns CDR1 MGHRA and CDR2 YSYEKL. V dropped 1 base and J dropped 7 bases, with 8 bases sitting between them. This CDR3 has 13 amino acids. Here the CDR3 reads CASSQVRHNEQFF. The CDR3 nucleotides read TGCGCCAGCAGCCAAGTCAGGCATAATGAGCAGTTCTTC.

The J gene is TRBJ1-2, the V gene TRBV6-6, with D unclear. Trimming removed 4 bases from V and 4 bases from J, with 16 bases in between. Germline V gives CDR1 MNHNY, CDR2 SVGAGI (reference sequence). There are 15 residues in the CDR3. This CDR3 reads CASSWAAGLSYGYTF. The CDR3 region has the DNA TGTGCCAGCAGTTGGGCGGCGGGCCTCTCCTATGGCTACACCTTC.

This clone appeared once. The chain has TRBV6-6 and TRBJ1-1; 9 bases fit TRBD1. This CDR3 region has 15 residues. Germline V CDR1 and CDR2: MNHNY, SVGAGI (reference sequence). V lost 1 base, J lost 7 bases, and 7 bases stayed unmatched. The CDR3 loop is CASSYYGTGSNEAFF. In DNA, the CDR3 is TGTGCCAGCAGTTACTACGGGACAGGGAGTAATGAAGCTTTCTTT.

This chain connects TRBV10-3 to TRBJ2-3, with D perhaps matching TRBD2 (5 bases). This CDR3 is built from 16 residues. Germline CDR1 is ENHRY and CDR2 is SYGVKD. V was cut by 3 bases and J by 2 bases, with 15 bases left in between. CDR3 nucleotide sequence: TGTGCCATCAGTGATTCCTTGGGAGTAGTCACAGATACGCAGTATTTT. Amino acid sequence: CAISDSLGVVTDTQYF.

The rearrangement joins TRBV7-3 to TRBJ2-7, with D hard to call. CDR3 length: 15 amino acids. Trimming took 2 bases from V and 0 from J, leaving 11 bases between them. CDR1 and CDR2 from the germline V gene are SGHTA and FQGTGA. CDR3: CASSLLGSSSYEQYF. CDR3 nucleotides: TGTGCCAGCAGCTTATTGGGCAGTTCCTCCTACGAGCAGTACTTC. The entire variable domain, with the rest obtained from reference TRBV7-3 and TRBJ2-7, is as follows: GAGVSQTPSNKVTEKGKYVELRCDPISGHTALYWYRQSLGQGPEFLIYFQGTGAADDSGLPNDRFFAVRPEGSVSTLKIQRTERGDSAVYLCASSLLGSSSYEQYFGPGTRLTVT.

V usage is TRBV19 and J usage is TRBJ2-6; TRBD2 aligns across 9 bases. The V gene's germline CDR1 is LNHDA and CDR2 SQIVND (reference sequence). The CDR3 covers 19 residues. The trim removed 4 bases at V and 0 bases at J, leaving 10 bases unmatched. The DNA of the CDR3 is TGTGCCAGTAGTAGGCGGGGGGGCGCAGCCTCCTCTGGGGCCAACGTCCTGACTTTC. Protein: CASSRRGGAASSGANVLTF.

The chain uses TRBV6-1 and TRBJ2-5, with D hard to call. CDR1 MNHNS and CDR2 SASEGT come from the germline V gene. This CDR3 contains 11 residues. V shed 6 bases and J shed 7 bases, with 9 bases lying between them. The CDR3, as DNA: TGTGCCAGCAGGACCGCAGGGACCCAGTACTTC. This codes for CASRTAGTQYF.

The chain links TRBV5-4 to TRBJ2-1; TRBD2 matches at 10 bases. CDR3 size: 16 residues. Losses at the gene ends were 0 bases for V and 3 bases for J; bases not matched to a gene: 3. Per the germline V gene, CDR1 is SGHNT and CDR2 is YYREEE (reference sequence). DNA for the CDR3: TGTGCCAGCAGCTTGGGGCCTAGCGGGAGCTACAATGAGCAGTTCTTC. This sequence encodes CASSLGPSGSYNEQFF. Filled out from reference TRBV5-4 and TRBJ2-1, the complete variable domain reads ETGVTQSPTHLIKTRGQQVTLRCSSQSGHNTVSWYQQALGQGPQFIFQYYREEENGRGNFPPRFSGLQFPNYSSELNVNALELDDSALYLCASSLGPSGSYNEQFFGPGTRLTVL.